These 2 T cell receptor beta chains were sequenced from one sample in a study of T cell repertoires in cytomegalovirus infection. TCRdb re-called the reads with MiXCR, one entry per CDR3 protein. The sample has approximately 100,000 distinct CDR3 sequences; roughly 41% are singletons. What these receptors recognize is not known. Sequenced here: CD8+ T cells from cultured PBMCs, sampled from culture after CMV antigen stimulation. These receptors all stem from a human donor in good health (CMV status not recorded). Some clones in this sample may be carry-over from other donors' samples.

The chain couples TRBV6-6 to TRBJ2-2; the D is unclear. The CDR3 sequence is 15 residues long. Trimming stripped 5 bases from V and 3 bases from J, with 13 bases between. Germline CDR1 reads MNHNY; CDR2 reads SVGAGI (reference sequence). DNA for the CDR3: TGTGCCAGCAGTAATACCGGAGTGGACACCGGGGAGCTGTTTTTT. This encodes CASSNTGVDTGELFF.

The sample holds a few counts of this clonotype. The V call is TRBV11-1, the J call TRBJ1-6; possibly TRBD1 for D (6 bases). This CDR3 spans 14 amino acids. V lost 5 bases and J lost 6, with 11 bases in between. The germline V gene has CDR1 SGHAT and CDR2 FQDESV (reference sequence). CDR3 bases: TGTGCCAGCAGCAATGTACAGGGTAATTCACCCCTCCACTTT. Translated: CASSNVQGNSPLHF.